Listed here are 5 T cell receptor beta chains from one sample, sequenced in a study of cytomegalovirus exposure and HLA in healthy donors. Amplification used 60 Vbeta primers and 13 Jbeta primers. Clones were sequenced by immunoSEQ multiplex PCR, and TCRdb holds only the in-frame ones, with some missing. The sample holds about 98,000 clones, about 81% seen once. The sequenced material came from PBMCs. These receptor sequences come from a middle-aged man in good health and CMV-seronegative.

V and J are TRBV30 and TRBJ1-1, with a weak D call TRBD1 (5 bases). The V and J ends lost 5 bases and 4 bases respectively, with 20 bases between them. CDR3 size: 15 residues. Germline-derived CDR1 and CDR2 are GTSNPN and SVGIG (reference sequence). CDR3 amino acids: CAWHSAWVRGTEAFF. The CDR3 DNA is TGTGCCTGGCATTCAGCATGGGTTAGGGGCACTGAAGCTTTCTTT.

The rearrangement uses TRBV18 and TRBJ2-7; TRBD1 agrees at 9 bases. The CDR3 spans 15 residues. V shed 3 bases and J 1 base; nucleotides not matched to a gene: 4. The germline V gene has CDR1 KGHSH and CDR2 LQKENI. CDR3 in DNA: TGTGCCAGCTCACCGGGACAGGGTCGATCCTACGAGCAGTACTTC. Amino acid sequence: CASSPGQGRSYEQYF. Full variable domain (remainder filled in from reference TRBV18 and TRBJ2-7): NAGVMQNPRHLVRRRGQEARLRCSPMKGHSHVYWYRQLPEEGLKFMVYLQKENIIDESGMPKERFSAEFPKEGPSILRIQQVVRGDSAAYFCASSPGQGRSYEQYFGPGTRLTVT.

This clone showed up just a few times. The gene calls are TRBV7-3 and TRBJ2-1; 10 bases align to TRBD2. The CDR3 loop spans 14 amino acids. Germline values: CDR1 SGHTA, CDR2 FQGTGA. The V and J ends lost 2 bases and 9 bases, in that order; junction bases with no gene match: 4. This CDR3 reads CASSLFTSGAEQFF. CDR3 nucleotides: TGTGCCAGCAGCTTATTTACTAGCGGGGCTGAGCAGTTCTTC. The variable domain in full, with the rest retrieved from reference TRBV7-3 and TRBJ2-1, is GAGVSQTPSNKVTEKGKYVELRCDPISGHTALYWYRQSLGQGPEFLIYFQGTGAADDSGLPNDRFFAVRPEGSVSTLKIQRTERGDSAVYLCASSLFTSGAEQFFGPGTRLTVL.

This clone was counted between two and nine times. The V gene is TRBV6-5, the J gene TRBJ2-3, with 8 bases lining up with TRBD1. Per the germline V gene, CDR1 is MNHEY and CDR2 is SVGAGI. The CDR3 has 14 residues. Unmatched junction bases numbered 2, after V lost 5 bases and J lost 1 base. CDR3 in DNA: TGTGCCAGCAGTGACAGGGGTGGCACAGATACGCAGTATTTT. Translating it yields CASSDRGGTDTQYF.

The V gene is TRBV5-4, the J gene TRBJ2-5; weak D call: TRBD2 (5 bases). Between the trimmed V and J ends, which lost 4 bases and 4 bases, there was a span of 17 bases. From germline, CDR1 is SGHNT and CDR2 YYREEE (reference sequence). The CDR3 covers 15 residues. DNA for the CDR3: TGTGCCAGCAGCCGGGCTGTCGGGGTTGGAGAGACCCAGTACTTC. This gives the protein CASSRAVGVGETQYF. Based on the CDR3 plus reference TRBV5-4 and TRBJ2-5, the full variable domain is ETGVTQSPTHLIKTRGQQVTLRCSSQSGHNTVSWYQQALGQGPQFIFQYYREEENGRGNFPPRFSGLQFPNYSSELNVNALELDDSALYLCASSRAVGVGETQYFGPGTRLLVL.